These T cell receptor beta chains were read from a single sample in a study of CD8 T cells in ankylosing spondylitis. In TCRdb, the 5' RACE reads were re-called with MiXCR into one record per CDR3 protein. The table lists 150,000 to 200,000 distinct CDR3 sequences, about 13% of them singletons. What was sequenced was blood, either unsorted or a sorted T cell fraction (not recorded which). These TCRs come from a male donor with ankylosing spondylitis or in good health (not recorded which). Both conserved end residues are part of each CDR3. Fields, in order: J gene, V gene, D gene, clone size, CDR3 protein. A D gene is named only where the DNA matches it firmly. The size of a clone is reported for some rows only, either as once, few or many, or as a class for expanded clones.

J: TRBJ2-2; V: TRBV27; D: -; size: -; CDR3: CASSLWAEEGELFF
J: TRBJ2-2; V: TRBV14; D: -; size: -; CDR3: CASSQEIGRGTGELFF
J: TRBJ2-5; V: TRBV5-6; D: -; size: -; CDR3: CASSYGVTPGETQYF
J: TRBJ1-6; V: TRBV6-6; D: -; size: few; CDR3: CASRGATNSPLHF
J: TRBJ2-1; V: TRBV5-1; D: -; size: few; CDR3: CASSLEHANEQFF
J: TRBJ2-1; V: TRBV6-1; D: -; size: -; CDR3: CASSPWTSSSYNEQFF
J: TRBJ2-1; V: TRBV5-6; D: -; size: -; CDR3: CASSLRAVGRDEQFF
J: TRBJ2-1; V: TRBV10-1; D: -; size: -; CDR3: CASSEITRWGAYNEQFF
J: TRBJ1-1; V: TRBV4-2; D: -; size: -; CDR3: CASSQGVLEAFF
J: TRBJ2-5; V: TRBV27; D: TRBD2; size: -; CDR3: CASSPSGTSEGKTQYF
J: TRBJ2-1; V: TRBV6-1; D: -; size: few; CDR3: CASASLGGSGEQFF
J: TRBJ2-4; V: TRBV29-1; D: -; size: -; CDR3: CSVVGLRENIQYF
J: TRBJ2-1; V: TRBV20-1; D: -; size: -; CDR3: CSATAPLRPEQFF
J: TRBJ2-3; V: TRBV6-5; D: -; size: -; CDR3: CASSTRRKGTDTQYF
J: TRBJ2-5; V: TRBV20-1; D: -; size: -; CDR3: CSARVGLTDEWGETQYF
J: TRBJ2-2; V: TRBV10-1; D: TRBD2; size: few; CDR3: CASSEDRRGAGTNTGELFF
J: TRBJ2-2; V: TRBV4-1; D: -; size: few; CDR3: CASSLVPQTNTGELFF
J: TRBJ2-1; V: TRBV6-1; D: TRBD2; size: -; CDR3: CASSKTFGTTYYNEQFF
J: TRBJ2-1; V: TRBV7-6; D: -; size: -; CDR3: CASSLGGPNEQFF
J: TRBJ2-1; V: TRBV2; D: TRBD2; size: many; CDR3: CASSEDRGGYNEQFF
J: TRBJ2-7; V: TRBV14; D: -; size: -; CDR3: CASSQDFIYEQYF
J: TRBJ2-4; V: TRBV5-1; D: -; size: many; CDR3: CASSPLGASRLAKNIQYF
J: TRBJ2-5; V: TRBV7-9; D: TRBD2; size: -; CDR3: CASSLGEYGTSFGETQYF
J: TRBJ2-5; V: TRBV3-1; D: TRBD1; size: -; CDR3: CASLGDREETQYF
J: TRBJ2-7; V: TRBV6-1; D: -; size: few; CDR3: CASGRFTGPYEQYF
J: TRBJ2-7; V: TRBV12-3/TRBV12-4; D: TRBD1; size: -; CDR3: CASSSPGTGAYEQYF
J: TRBJ1-2; V: TRBV19; D: -; size: -; CDR3: CASNTRGFYGYTF
J: TRBJ2-1; V: TRBV4-1; D: -; size: -; CDR3: CASSHAPLVVYNEQFF
J: TRBJ2-1; V: TRBV11-1; D: -; size: -; CDR3: CASSLKWEGSNEQFF
J: TRBJ2-7; V: TRBV29-1; D: -; size: many; CDR3: CSVENGVGQYF
J: TRBJ1-3; V: TRBV20-1; D: -; size: few; CDR3: CSARDTGPSGNTIYF
J: TRBJ2-2; V: TRBV14; D: -; size: few; CDR3: CASSQVVNTGELFF
J: TRBJ2-7; V: TRBV13; D: -; size: many; CDR3: CASSSPYEQYF
J: TRBJ1-2; V: TRBV4-1; D: TRBD1; size: few; CDR3: CASSQVGQGMNGYTF
J: TRBJ2-1; V: TRBV9; D: TRBD2; size: -; CDR3: CASSVDSGGANEQFF
J: TRBJ2-7; V: TRBV27; D: -; size: few; CDR3: CASSFLNPYEQYF
J: TRBJ1-2; V: TRBV7-2; D: -; size: -; CDR3: CASSLIGGNYCYTF
J: TRBJ1-6; V: TRBV12-3/TRBV12-4; D: TRBD1; size: few; CDR3: CASSPGGDRGSPLHF
J: TRBJ1-2; V: TRBV12-3/TRBV12-4; D: TRBD1; size: -; CDR3: CASSPLTGSYGYTF
J: TRBJ1-2; V: TRBV6-5; D: -; size: few; CDR3: CASSYSSGHLDGYTF
J: TRBJ2-2; V: TRBV5-1; D: TRBD1; size: -; CDR3: CASTGDSGELFF
J: TRBJ1-2; V: TRBV5-6; D: -; size: -; CDR3: CASSLVRALNYGYTF
J: TRBJ1-3; V: TRBV5-1; D: -; size: few; CDR3: CASSLGTGYDTIYF
J: TRBJ1-2; V: TRBV5-1; D: -; size: -; CDR3: CASSRTPTDNYGYTF